The entry below gives a single TCR beta chain sequence along with its context. This clone was counted between two and nine times. Its binding antigen is unknown. Base qualities are missing; no much larger clone stands one base away. Taken with the paper, the label for time point translates to: cells obtained before transplantation from donor or recipient. CD3+CD4+ and CD3+CD8+ populations were FACS-sorted from unstimulated pre-transplant donor and recipient cells taken from spleen or lymph nodes. The sample is drawn from a study of graft-versus-host responses after intestinal transplantation (dated by TCRdb to the early 2020s). Notes on the research overall: Recipients received multivisceral, liver-intestinal, or isolated intestinal transplants. Bulk TCR-beta CDR3 sequencing was used to track graft-versus-host and host-versus-graft alloreactive T cell clones in the graft, circulation and bone marrow after intestinal transplantation. Samples from a few later patients were sequenced in-house on an Illumina MiSeq with MiXCR processing rather than by the commercial service. Donor T cell macrochimerism was defined as a peak of at least 4% donor T cells among recipient peripheral blood mononuclear cells. Every recipient was given anti-thymocyte globulin induction, then maintenance tacrolimus and steroids for approximately 3 years. A cohort of about two dozen intestinal transplant recipients, including one retransplant, was enrolled, and 3 patients lacking pretransplant specimens were excluded. To identify alloreactive clones, pre-transplant mixed lymphocyte reaction products were sequenced and compared with unstimulated pre-transplant donor and recipient T cells.

The germline V gene provides CDR1 SGHDN and CDR2 FVKESK. Trimming at the junction amounts to 0 bases on V and 4 bases on J, and the germline ends lie 12 bases apart. Taken from cysteine to phenylalanine, the CDR3 has 15 residues. Just CDR3 DNA is preserved here, 45 bases in frame from base 1. Overall results and qualifications from the work: The conclusions were limited by the relatively low number and heterogeneity of the intestinal transplant patients. Early after transplant, declines in HvG clones were associated with peak levels of circulating GvH clones. GvH clones were detected in recipient bone marrow, and some of these GvH clones were observed earlier in ileal mucosa or blood, consistent with an intestinal mucosal origin. In patients with donor T cell macrochimerism, the allografts had high GvH to HvG T cell clonal ratios.

Receptors were amplified or captured by the immunoSEQ multiplex PCR assay. For most patients, genomic DNA was isolated with the Qiagen DNeasy Blood and Tissue Kit and shipped frozen to Adaptive Biotechnologies for TCR sequencing. High-throughput TCR-beta CDR3 sequencing of genomic DNA from most patients was performed by Adaptive Biotechnologies. In the original analysis: Adaptive's ImmunoSEQ software supplied the TCR sequencing data for 15 to 20 patients, while MiXCR and VDJtools were used to process three other patients. To correct CD4 versus CD8 sorting errors, any sequence found in both subsets at a frequency ratio below 5:1 was removed. Because the origin of CDR3 nucleotide sequences shared between donor and recipient could not be assigned, those sequences were removed. Alloreactive clones required at least 2-fold expansion over unstimulated cells and minimum CFSE-low frequency of 0.002% (template counts) or 0.001% (read counts). Clones detected in sequenced pre-transplant spleen, lymph node, or MLR CFSE-low populations of the donor or recipient were defined as mappable. Cumulative frequency of alloreactive clones was calculated as a percentage of all sequences weighted by copy number. TCRdb mirrors the immuneACCESS table, restricted to in-frame sequences. Some clones are absent from its copies; in checked studies, under half trace to an unresolved V gene, and the reason for the others is unknown. V, J and clone size are those of that table, while D and trimming were read from the DNA. Here the sample has roughly 75,000 clones; roughly 91% occur a single time. The top ten hold more than 0.075% of the sample.

This TCR derives from a human donor who received an intestinal transplant. This material consisted of unstimulated CD4+ T cells sorted from spleen or lymph node cells, taken before intestinal transplant. The chain was built from TRBV14 and TRBJ1-2, and possibly TRBD1, on 6 matching bases. CDR3 sequence: CASSQDRGNLYGYTF. The sequenced DNA is TGTGCCAGCAGCCAAGATAGGGGGAATCTCTATGGCTACACCTTC.